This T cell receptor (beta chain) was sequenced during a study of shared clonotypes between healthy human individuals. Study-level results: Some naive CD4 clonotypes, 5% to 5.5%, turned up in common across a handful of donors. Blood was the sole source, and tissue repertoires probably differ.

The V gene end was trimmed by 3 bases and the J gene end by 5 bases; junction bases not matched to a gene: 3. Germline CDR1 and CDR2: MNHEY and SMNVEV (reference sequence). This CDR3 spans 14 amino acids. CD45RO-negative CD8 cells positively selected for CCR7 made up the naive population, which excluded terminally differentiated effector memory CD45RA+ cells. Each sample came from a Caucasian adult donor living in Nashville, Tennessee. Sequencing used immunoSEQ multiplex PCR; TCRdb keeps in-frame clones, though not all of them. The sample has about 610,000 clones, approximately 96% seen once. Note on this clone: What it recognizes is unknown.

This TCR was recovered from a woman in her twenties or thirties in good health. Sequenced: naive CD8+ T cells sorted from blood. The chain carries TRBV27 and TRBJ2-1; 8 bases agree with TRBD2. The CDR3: CASSFGTRHNEQFF. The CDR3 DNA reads TGTGCCAGCAGTTTTGGGACTAGACACAATGAGCAGTTCTTC.